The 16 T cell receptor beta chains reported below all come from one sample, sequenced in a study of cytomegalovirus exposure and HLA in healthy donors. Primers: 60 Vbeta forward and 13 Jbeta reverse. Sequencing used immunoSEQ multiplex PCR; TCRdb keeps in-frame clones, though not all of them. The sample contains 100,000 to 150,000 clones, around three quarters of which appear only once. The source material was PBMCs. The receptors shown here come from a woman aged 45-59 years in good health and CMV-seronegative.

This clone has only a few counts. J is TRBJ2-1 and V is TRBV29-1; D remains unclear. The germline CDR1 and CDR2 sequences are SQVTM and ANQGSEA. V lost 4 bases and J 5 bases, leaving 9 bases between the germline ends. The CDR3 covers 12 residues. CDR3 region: CSVGSGNNEQFF. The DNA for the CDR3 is TGCAGCGTTGGTTCAGGTAACAATGAGCAGTTCTTC.

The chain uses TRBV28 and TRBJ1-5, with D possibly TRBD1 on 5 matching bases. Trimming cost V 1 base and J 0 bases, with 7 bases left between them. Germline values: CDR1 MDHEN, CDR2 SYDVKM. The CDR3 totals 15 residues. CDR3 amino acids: CASSLSGLSNQPQHF. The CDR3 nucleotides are TGTGCCAGCAGTTTATCAGGGCTTAGCAATCAGCCCCAGCATTTT.

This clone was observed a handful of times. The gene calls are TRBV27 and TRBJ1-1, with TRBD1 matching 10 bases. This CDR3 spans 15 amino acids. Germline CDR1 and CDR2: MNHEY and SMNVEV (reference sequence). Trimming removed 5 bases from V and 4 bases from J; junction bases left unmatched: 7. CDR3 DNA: TGTGCCAGCAGTCGACAGACAGGGGGCATCACTGAAGCTTTCTTT. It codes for CASSRQTGGITEAFF.

The CDR3 DNA reads as TGTGCCAGCAGCTACCTTCAGGGGGCTGAAGCCGAAGCTTTCTTT. Its protein product is CASSYLQGAEAEAFF. The chain carries TRBV14 and TRBJ1-1; 8 nucleotides agree with TRBD1. CDR3 size: 15 residues. With V trimmed by 5 bases and J by 8 bases, 13 bases remained unmatched. Germline assignment: CDR1 SGHDN and CDR2 FVKESK.

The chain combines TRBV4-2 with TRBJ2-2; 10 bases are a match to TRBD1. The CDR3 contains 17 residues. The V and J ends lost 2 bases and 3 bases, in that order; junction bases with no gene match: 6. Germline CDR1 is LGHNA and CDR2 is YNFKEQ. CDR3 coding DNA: TGTGCCAGCAGCCAACGTACCGGGACAGGGGACACCGGGGAGCTGTTTTTT. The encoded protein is CASSQRTGTGDTGELFF.

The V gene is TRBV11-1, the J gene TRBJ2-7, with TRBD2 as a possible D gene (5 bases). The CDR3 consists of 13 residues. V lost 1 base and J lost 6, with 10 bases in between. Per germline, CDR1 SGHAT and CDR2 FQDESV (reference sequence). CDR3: CASSLGEKGEQYV. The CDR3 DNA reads TGTGCCAGCAGCTTAGGGGAGAAGGGCGAGCAGTACGTC.

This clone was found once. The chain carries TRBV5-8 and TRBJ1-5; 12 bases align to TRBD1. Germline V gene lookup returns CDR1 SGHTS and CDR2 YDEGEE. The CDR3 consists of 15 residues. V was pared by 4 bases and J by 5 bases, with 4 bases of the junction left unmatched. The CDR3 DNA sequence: TGTGCCAGCAGCCCTGGGACAGGGGGCGATCAGCCCCAGCATTTT. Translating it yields CASSPGTGGDQPQHF.

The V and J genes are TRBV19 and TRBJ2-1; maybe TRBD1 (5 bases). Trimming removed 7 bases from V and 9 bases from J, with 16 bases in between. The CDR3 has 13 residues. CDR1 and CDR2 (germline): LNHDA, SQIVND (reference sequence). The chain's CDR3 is CASTTAPDSEQFF. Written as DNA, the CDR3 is TGTGCCAGTACGACAGCGCCTGATAGTGAGCAGTTCTTC.

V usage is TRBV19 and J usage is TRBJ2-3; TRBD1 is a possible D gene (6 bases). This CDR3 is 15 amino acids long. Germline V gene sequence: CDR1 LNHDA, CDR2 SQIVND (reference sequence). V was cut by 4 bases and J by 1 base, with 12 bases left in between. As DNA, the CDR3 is TGTGCCAGTAGTACCTCCACAGGGCGCACAGATACGCAGTATTTT. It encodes CASSTSTGRTDTQYF.

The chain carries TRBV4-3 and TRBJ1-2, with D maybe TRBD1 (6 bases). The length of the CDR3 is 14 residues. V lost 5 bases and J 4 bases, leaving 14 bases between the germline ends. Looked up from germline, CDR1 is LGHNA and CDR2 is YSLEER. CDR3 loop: CASSESGGAYGYTF. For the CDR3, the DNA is TGCGCCAGCAGCGAAAGTGGGGGGGCCTATGGCTACACCTTC.

The CDR3 DNA is TGTGCCAGCAGAAGATCGACAGGGACCGGGGAGCTGTTTTTT. Encoded protein: CASRRSTGTGELFF. This chain connects TRBV11-3 to TRBJ2-2, with 7 bases lining up with TRBD1. Germline lookup yields CDR1 SGHNT and CDR2 YENEEA. J was trimmed by 5 bases and V by 6 bases; bases with no gene match: 6. The length of the CDR3 is 14 residues.

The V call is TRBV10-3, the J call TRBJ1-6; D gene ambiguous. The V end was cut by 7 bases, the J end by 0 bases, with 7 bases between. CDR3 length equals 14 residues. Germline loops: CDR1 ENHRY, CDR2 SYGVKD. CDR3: CAINPGSYNSPLHF. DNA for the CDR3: TGTGCCATCAACCCGGGCTCCTATAATTCACCCCTCCACTTT.

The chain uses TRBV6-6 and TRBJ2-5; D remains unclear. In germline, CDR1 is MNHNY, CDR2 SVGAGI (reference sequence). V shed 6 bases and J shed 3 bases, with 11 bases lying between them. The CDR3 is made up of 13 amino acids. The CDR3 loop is CASSHGSEETQYF. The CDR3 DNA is TGTGCCAGCAGCCATGGAAGCGAAGAGACCCAGTACTTC.

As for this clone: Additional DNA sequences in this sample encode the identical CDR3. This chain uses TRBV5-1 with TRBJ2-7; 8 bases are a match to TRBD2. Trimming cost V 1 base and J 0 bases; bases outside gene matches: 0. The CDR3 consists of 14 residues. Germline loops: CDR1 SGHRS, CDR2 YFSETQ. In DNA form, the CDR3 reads TGCGCCAGCAGCTTGAGCGGGAGCTCCTACGAGCAGTACTTC. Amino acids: CASSLSGSSYEQYF.

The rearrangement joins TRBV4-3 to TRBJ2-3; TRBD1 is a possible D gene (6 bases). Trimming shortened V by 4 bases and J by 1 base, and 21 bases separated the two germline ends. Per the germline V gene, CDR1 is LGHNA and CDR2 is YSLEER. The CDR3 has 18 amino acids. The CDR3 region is CASSPRSLNRVGTDTQYF. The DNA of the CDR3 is TGCGCCAGCAGCCCCCGCTCCCTCAACAGGGTGGGCACAGATACGCAGTATTTT.

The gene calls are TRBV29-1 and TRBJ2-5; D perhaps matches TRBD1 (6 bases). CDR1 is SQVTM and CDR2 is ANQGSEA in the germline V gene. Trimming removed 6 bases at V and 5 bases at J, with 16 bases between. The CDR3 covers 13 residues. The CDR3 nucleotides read TGCAGCGTCGATCGGACAGTGTCGGAGACCCAGTACTTC. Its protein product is CSVDRTVSETQYF. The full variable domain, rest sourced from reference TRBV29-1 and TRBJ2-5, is SAVISQKPSRDICQRGTSLTIQCQVDSQVTMMFWYRQQPGQSLTLIATANQGSEATYESGFVIDKFPISRPNLTFSTLTVSNMSPEDSSIYLCSVDRTVSETQYFGPGTRLLVL.